Following are 19 T cell receptor beta chains from one sample sequenced in a study of monozygotic twins with cystic fibrosis. The method was immunoSEQ multiplex PCR; TCRdb's version includes in-frame clones alone and lacks a portion of them. The data contain approximately 34,000 clones, 84% of them singletons. The sequencing sample was made of blood. These receptors came from a girl aged 2 to 9 with cystic fibrosis.

V gene TRBV19 combines with J gene TRBJ2-7; 9 bases align to TRBD1. V was pared by 6 bases and J by 3 bases, with 9 bases of the junction left unmatched. Germline assignment: CDR1 LNHDA and CDR2 SQIVND (reference sequence). The CDR3 is 15 amino acids. The CDR3 loop is CASRQGAHPFYEQYF. The CDR3, as DNA: TGTGCCAGTAGACAGGGGGCTCATCCCTTCTACGAGCAGTACTTC.

This clone was seen just once. The rearrangement joins TRBV5-4 to TRBJ1-6, with D tentatively TRBD1 (5 bases). The V end was cut by 0 bases, the J end by 5 bases, with 9 bases between. Germline loops: CDR1 SGHNT, CDR2 YYREEE (reference sequence). This CDR3 is built from 15 residues. The CDR3 loop reads CASSLVGLNNSPLHF. DNA of the CDR3: TGTGCCAGCAGCTTGGTGGGACTGAATAATTCACCCCTCCACTTT.

V is TRBV6-1 and J is TRBJ1-1; a weak D match, TRBD1 (6 bases). V lost 9 bases and J 10 bases, leaving 21 bases between the germline ends. The CDR3 sequence is 13 residues long. Germline V gene lookup returns CDR1 MNHNS and CDR2 SASEGT. CDR3 sequence (DNA): TGTGCCAGAATCAGAACAGGGTATTGGGTAGCTTTCTTT. Translation: CARIRTGYWVAFF.

V and J are TRBV25-1 and TRBJ1-1, with D perhaps matching TRBD1 (6 bases). V lost 4 bases and J lost 10, with 16 bases in between. CDR1 and CDR2 from the germline V gene are MGHDK and SYGVNS. The length of the CDR3 is 13 residues. CDR3 amino acids: CASSVVSRGGAFF. CDR3 nucleotide sequence: TGTGCCAGCAGTGTGGTGTCGAGGGGGGGAGCTTTCTTT.

This chain connects TRBV5-1 to TRBJ2-7; a weak D match, TRBD2 (5 bases). From germline, CDR1 is SGHRS and CDR2 YFSETQ. The CDR3 sequence is 14 residues long. The V and J ends lost 4 bases and 1 base respectively, with 12 bases between them. CDR3 amino acids: CASSTSRGSYEQYF. CDR3 in DNA: TGCGCCAGCAGCACATCGAGAGGGTCCTACGAGCAGTACTTC.

This clone was found once. The chain carries TRBV15 and TRBJ1-2, with D unresolved. V lost 2 bases to trimming and J lost 7 bases, with 8 bases between them. The germline V gene encodes CDR1 LNHNV and CDR2 YYDKDF (reference sequence). CDR3 length equals 12 residues. This chain's CDR3 is CATSRSQVGYTF. In nucleotides, the CDR3 is TGTGCCACCAGCAGATCCCAGGTTGGCTACACCTTC.

The chain has TRBV30 and TRBJ2-1; D gene uncertain. V was cut by 0 bases and J by 3 bases, with 3 bases left in between. CDR1 GTSNPN and CDR2 SVGIG come from the germline V gene (reference sequence). This CDR3 spans 12 amino acids. The CDR3 DNA reads as TGTGCCTGGAGTGTAAACTACAATGAGCAGTTCTTC. It encodes CAWSVNYNEQFF.

The chain employs TRBV15 and TRBJ2-6, with TRBD1 identical over 7 bases. V lost 3 bases and J lost 8; bases outside the gene matches: 4. In germline, CDR1 is LNHNV, CDR2 YYDKDF (reference sequence). The CDR3 extends over 14 amino acids. Here the CDR3 reads CATSRTGKSNVLTF. DNA for the CDR3: TGTGCCACCAGCAGGACAGGGAAGTCCAACGTCCTGACTTTC.

This chain links TRBV4-3 with TRBJ2-5; unclear D gene. This CDR3 region has 14 residues. Trimming shortened V by 1 base and J by 7 bases, and 13 bases separated the two germline ends. CDR1 and CDR2 (germline): LGHNA, YSLEER. CDR3 protein: CASSQVPSSGTQYF. CDR3 coding DNA: TGCGCCAGCAGCCAAGTCCCCAGTTCGGGGACCCAGTACTTC.

The chain has TRBV6-5 and TRBJ1-1; D call uncertain. The CDR3 has 13 amino acids. With 0 bases removed from V and 2 bases from J, the gap between germline ends came to 4 bases. Germline CDR1 is MNHEY and CDR2 is SVGAGI. CDR3 in DNA: TGTGCCAGCAGTTACTCTGCAAACACTGAAGCTTTCTTT. Translating gives CASSYSANTEAFF.

This clone occurred a few times. This chain links TRBV21-1 with TRBJ1-1. TRBV21-1 counts as a pseudogene. The CDR3 consists of 13 residues. The CDR3 bases are TGTGCCAGCAGCAAAGGAGGGTTCACTGAAGCTTTCTTT. The encoded protein is CASSKGGFTEAFF.

The chain is built from TRBV30 and TRBJ2-2, with D possibly TRBD2 on 6 matching bases. The CDR3 sequence is 14 residues long. Germline values: CDR1 GTSNPN, CDR2 SVGIG (reference sequence). V was cut by 3 bases and J by 1 base, with 9 bases left in between. CDR3 region: CAWRWGGNTGELFF. The CDR3 DNA sequence: TGTGCCTGGAGGTGGGGAGGGAACACCGGGGAGCTGTTTTTT.

V is TRBV4-3 and J is TRBJ2-7; 12 bases map to TRBD2. The V and J ends lost 6 bases and 3 bases, in that order; junction bases with no gene match: 12. The germline CDR1 and CDR2 sequences are LGHNA and YSLEER. CDR3 size: 17 residues. The CDR3 region has the DNA TGCGCCAGCAGTCTGACTAGCGGGGGCCCGATTGGCTACGAGCAGTACTTC. It specifies CASSLTSGGPIGYEQYF.

Notes on this clone: This specimen includes other DNA sequences encoding the same CDR3. This chain links TRBV7-2 with TRBJ2-1; 13 nucleotides match TRBD2. Germline V CDR1 and CDR2: SGHTA, FQGNSA. V lost 5 bases, J lost 6 bases, and 4 bases stayed unmatched. The CDR3 has 15 residues. DNA for the CDR3: TGTGCCAGCAGCCTTACTAGCGGGGGGGCCAATGAGCAGTTCTTC. It specifies CASSLTSGGANEQFF.

The V and J genes are TRBV19 and TRBJ2-4; weak D call: TRBD1 (6 bases). Germline V gene lookup returns CDR1 LNHDA and CDR2 SQIVND (reference sequence). Trimming took 7 bases from V and 13 from J, leaving 17 bases between them. This CDR3 has 12 amino acids. The CDR3 DNA reads TGTGCCAGTAATCCCGGCAGGGGTTTACAGTACTTC. The encoded protein is CASNPGRGLQYF.

The CDR3 DNA follows: TGCAGCGAAGGGTTTGGCACTGAAGCTTTCTTT. This translates into CSEGFGTEAFF. V gene TRBV29-1 combines with J gene TRBJ1-1; D ambiguous. The CDR3 loop spans 11 amino acids. Germline CDR1 SQVTM, CDR2 ANQGSEA. Trimming shortened V by 7 bases and J by 4 bases, and 10 bases separated the two germline ends.

This clone was seen a handful of times. The chain joins TRBV30 to TRBJ1-2; D remains ambiguous. Deletions cut 3 bases from V and 4 bases from J, with 12 bases between. CDR3 size: 13 residues. Germline assignment: CDR1 GTSNPN and CDR2 SVGIG (reference sequence). CDR3 DNA sequence: TGTGCCTGGAGCCGGGAGGCCCCCTATGGCTACACCTTC. Its translation is CAWSREAPYGYTF.

This clone appeared a few times. The chain combines TRBV30 with TRBJ2-7, with unresolved D. The CDR3 consists of 11 residues. The germline gives CDR1 GTSNPN, CDR2 SVGIG (reference sequence). The germline V and J ends were trimmed by 3 bases and 3 bases, with 6 bases remaining between them. The chain's CDR3 is CAWSGVYEQYF. CDR3 coding DNA: TGTGCCTGGAGCGGCGTCTACGAGCAGTACTTC.

This chain links TRBV5-6 with TRBJ2-2; possibly TRBD1 for D (6 bases). CDR3 length: 14 amino acids. V lost 4 bases to trimming and J lost 4 bases, with 11 bases between them. Germline V gene sequence: CDR1 SGHDT, CDR2 YYEEEE. CDR3 sequence: CASSPKGVTGELFF. CDR3 DNA sequence: TGTGCCAGCAGCCCTAAGGGGGTCACCGGGGAGCTGTTTTTT.